This TCR beta chain was retrieved from a study of T cell changes during pregnancy in multiple sclerosis. This clone was seen only a few times. TCRdb's table, derived via immunoSEQ multiplex PCR, lists solely in-frame clones and lacks some. The repertoire holds about 40,000 clones, with around 89% as singletons. Germline CDR1 SGHNT, CDR2 YYREEE (reference sequence). Trimming took 4 bases from V and 7 from J; bases not matched to a gene: 11. The CDR3 length is 14 residues. This chain joins TRBV5-4 and TRBJ2-7; 7 bases agree with TRBD1. The specimen comprised CD4+ T cells from peripheral blood mononuclear cells, sampled in the first trimester of pregnancy. This TCR came from a female donor with multiple sclerosis, enrolled in a pregnancy study. The CDR3 reads CASSQGQPEREQYF. For the CDR3, the DNA is TGTGCCAGCAGCCAGGGACAGCCGGAGAGAGAGCAGTACTTC.